This T cell receptor (beta chain) came from a study of tumor and adjacent non-tumor tissue in lung cancer. About the study: Histology: 12 adenocarcinoma, a couple of squamous cell carcinoma, 1 small cell lung cancer. Stage I to III disease affected about ten men and 5 women aged about 31 to 85. Study-level findings and limits: In normal lung, the top 100 clones were significantly more dominant than in tumor. Compared with tumor, normal lung showed significantly lower TCR diversity.

Germline CDR1 LNHDA, CDR2 SQIVND (reference sequence). CDR3 size: 14 residues. This clonotype is a singleton in its sample. The antigen remains unidentified. The junction and the germline gene differ at one end; a read error may be behind it. No cell sorting was done before RNA was extracted from the tissue. The library came from three nested PCR rounds adapted from ARM-PCR protocols. One entry per CDR3 protein, called by TCRdb with MiXCR from the multiplex PCR reads. The data show over 110,000 distinct CDR3 sequences, approximately 72% seen once. The chain couples TRBV19 to TRBJ1-1; TRBD1 matches at 8 bases. Sequences were obtained from lung tumor tissue. The receptor's source is a man in his sixties with small cell lung cancer. Here the CDR3 reads CTSTITGTGGEAFF. The CDR3 bases are TGTACCAGTACTATCACCGGGACAGGAGGGGAAGCTTTCTTT.